This paragraph covers one TCR beta chain sequence. This specimen belongs to a study of cytomegalovirus exposure and HLA in healthy donors. Overall study context: Genotyping of roughly 400 donors showed that 80% to 85% belonged to the Caucasian-associated ancestry cluster.

With 60 Vbeta and 13 Jbeta primers, the PCR was carried out. Generated by immunoSEQ multiplex PCR, the TCRdb table keeps only in-frame clones and is missing some. Altogether 150,000 to 170,000 clones are present, 65% to 75% being singletons, with the ten largest covering approximately 2.8%. The CDR3 has 16 amino acids. With 4 bases clipped from V and 0 bases from J, the junction kept 7 bases outside the gene matches. Germline-derived CDR1 and CDR2 are SGHRS and YFSETQ. V and J are TRBV5-1 and TRBJ2-1; TRBD2 matches at 7 bases. This TCR came from a man aged 18 to 29 in good health and CMV-seronegative. Sample: PBMCs. CDR3 DNA sequence: TGCGCCAGCAGCCAGGGAGGGGCGGCCTCCTACAATGAGCAGTTCTTC. It codes for CASSQGGAASYNEQFF.